The following is a TCR beta chain sequence with its context. Its antigen is unknown. The sample is drawn from a study of T cell clusters in autoimmune cytopenias (dated by TCRdb to about 2019). Study-wide context: A mean age of around 52 years and a median age of around 60 years were recorded for the healthy donor controls, of whom about half of the roughly 43 were female. A median TRB sequencing depth of approximately 50,000 reads per sample was reached, and a median of roughly 2,500 distinct TRB clonotypes per sample was obtained. Alongside healthy, CLL and autoimmune hepatitis controls, autoimmune cytopenia patients had their peripheral blood TRB and IGH repertoires sequenced at active disease and again during treatment follow-up. The goal of the study was to determine whether autoimmune cytopenia patients have a disease-specific immune repertoire signature that could serve as a blood-based biomarker. Controls were about two dozen age-matched healthy donors for primary cytopenia and approximately 15 age-matched CLL patients for secondary cytopenia. The comparison group for autoimmune hepatitis repertoires was more than 20 healthy donors matched for age and sex.

TRB rearrangements were amplified by multiplex PCR following a touch-down protocol, with the TRB-A and TRB-B primer pools mixed in one tube. Illumina adapters and sample indices were added to the amplicons through two consecutive PCR reactions using Phusion HS II polymerase. The amplicons were purified from gel with the NucleoSpin Gel and PCR Clean-up kit, after which the amplicons were quantified by Qubit and checked for quality on an Agilent 2100 Bioanalyzer. Libraries were sequenced on an Illumina MiSeq using 600-cycle, single-indexed, paired-end runs. The original pipeline was this. Alignment and assembly of TRB reads were performed with MiXCR version 2.1.12 and the default MiXCR reference library. A clone was defined by each unique CDR3 nucleotide sequence, and the analysis included only productive sequences with two or more reads. Repertoire diversity was assessed with alpha-parameterized diversity profiles (alpha 0 to 5), including the Shannon (alpha 1) and Simpson (alpha 2) indices, which were computed with an R script. The tcR package was used to compute combinatorial TRB VJ usage, and cohorts were compared on this usage by principal component analysis with ade4. GLIPH was used to cluster TCRbeta CDR3s in pairs of cohorts matched for age and read depth, and a Wilcoxon test was used to compare cluster frequencies. Each CDR3 protein sequence appears as one entry after TCRdb reprocessed the reads, and no DNA is included. In this record, the V and J calls reflect TCRdb's handling and not the investigators' own analysis. The sample table records approximately 12,000 distinct CDR3 sequences. The leading ten clones occupy 3.3% of the sample.

Paper-wide results and their limitations: The T cell clusters were defined in silico only, and their functional role remained to be validated experimentally. Healthy donors showed 2.5 to 3.5-fold more exclusive TRB clusters than active autoimmune hepatitis patients, consistent with an autoimmunity-wide signature. TRB repertoire shifts, with less even repertoires in secondary cytopenia and CLL, mostly reflected lymphoma bias rather than autoimmunity. GLIPH results suggested that primary autoimmune cytopenia patients were missing physiological T cell clusters, with over 45 clusters found only in healthy donors compared with 17 found only in patients. The cluster-lack signature was not seen for secondary cytopenia versus CLL, apparently masked by the dominant lymphoma-associated repertoire.

Each sample's TRB amplification started from 250 ng of peripheral blood genomic DNA, which corresponds to tens of thousands of genome equivalents. A further study also used this sample, focusing on T cell repertoires in aging, cancer and after chemotherapy. From the second report: Donors were distributed across six age groups ranging from 30 or younger to 70 or older, with at least three individuals included per group. Control TCR repertoires from healthy donors were recorded over several months to years, and clear clonal overlap was observed across re-sampling. Approximately 8.4 million TCR reads were contained in the full dataset. Untreated patients with hematological or solid cancers showed significantly lower blood TCR diversity and higher clonality than age-matched healthy donors. In healthy donors, the decline in TCR diversity with age was mainly due to loss of richness, whereas in cancer patients loss of evenness also played a role. An increase in median generation probability over the chemotherapy interval was observed in both cancer cohorts, suggesting that the repertoire was reconstituted through rebound thymic output. It was noted by the authors that conclusions about immunological memory after chemotherapy cannot be drawn from the repertoire data. The study profiled peripheral blood TCR beta repertoires from healthy donors and cancer patients to examine immunoaging and T cell reconstitution after chemotherapy. A cohort of more than 200 cancer patients (roughly 94 with hematological and approximately 120 with solid cancers) was assembled, and 100 or so healthy donors were included as a reference group. MiXCR versions 2.12 and 3.0.5 were used to process the TRB sequences. Shannon diversity, evenness, clonality (one minus evenness), and alpha-parameterized diversity profiles from alpha 0 to 5 were included as repertoire metrics. Generation probabilities of clones in paired pre- and post-chemotherapy samples were computed with the IGoR algorithm.

The TCR sequence derives from a human donor in good health. Sequencing used peripheral blood.

The CDR3: CSAPTGGRRDTEAFF. The rearrangement joined TRBV20-1 to TRBJ1-1; TCRdb proposes TRBD1, but this gene call is untestable without DNA. According to the germline V gene (reference sequence), CDR1 reads DFQATT and CDR2 reads SNEGSKA. There are 15 amino acids in the CDR3, from cysteine to phenylalanine inclusive. The record lacks a DNA sequence.